The present T cell receptor (delta chain) was sequenced within a study of Vδ1+ human thymocytes. Findings of the study overall: In the thymus, TRG and TRD repertoires looked highly polyclonal with Gaussian CDR3 lengths. Around 18% of thymic delta-chain sequences were Vdelta2, with few Vdelta3, unlike blood Vdelta1+ controls.

The sorted cells were CD3+ Vdelta1+ Vdelta2- thymocytes from alphabeta-depleted thymus. The template was reverse-transcribed extracted RNA. The CDR3 regions were amplified by multiplex PCR from V-gene primers to a constant-region primer. TCRdb reprocessed the multiplex PCR reads through CATT. The data show about 58,000 delta-chain clones, over 12% seen once. This clone has more than one count but fewer than ten. Its antigen is currently unknown. V lost 5 bases to trimming and J lost 0 bases, with 16 bases between them. Germline CDR1 and CDR2: TSWWSYY and QGS. The CDR3 has 16 residues. The receptor's source is a girl under three years old who had congenital heart surgery. Input material: Vdelta1+ gamma-delta thymocytes from the thymus. This sample's subset: FACS-sorted CD3+ TCRalphabeta- TCRVdelta1+ TCRVdelta2- thymocytes. J is TRDJ1 and V is TRDV1; tentative D call: TRDD3 (6 bases). CDR3 nucleotides: TGTGCTCTTGGGATCCCCCACTGGGAGTACACCGATAAACTCATCTTT. Its translation is CALGIPHWEYTDKLIF.